This T cell receptor beta chain was observed in a study of T cell changes during pregnancy in multiple sclerosis. CDR3 size: 11 residues. The V gene's germline CDR1 is MNHEY and CDR2 SVGAGI. Trimming took off 4 bases at V and 9 bases at J, with 7 bases between the two ends. Data came from immunoSEQ multiplex PCR; TCRdb stores just in-frame clones and leaves some out. Of around 62,000 clones in the sample, around 93% were seen once. The chain couples TRBV6-5 to TRBJ2-1, with D possibly matching TRBD2 (6 bases). Sequenced material: CD8+ T cells from peripheral blood mononuclear cells, taken in the second trimester of pregnancy. The sequence was collected from a female donor with multiple sclerosis, enrolled in a pregnancy study. The CDR3 is CASSSGSEQFF. The CDR3 DNA reads as TGTGCCAGCAGTTCCGGGAGTGAGCAGTTCTTC.